This T cell receptor beta chain was identified in a study of shared clonotypes between healthy human individuals (dated by TCRdb to the early 2020s). As for the study more broadly: The cohort comprised a couple of women and a few men aged 18 to 49 years. For each donor, CD4 naive and CD4 memory were each run on three plates, CD8 naive on two plates, and CD8 memory on one plate. To estimate repertoire size and how much clonotypes are shared between individuals, the study performed deep sequencing of blood TCR repertoires from five healthy adults. Different laboratories and diverse techniques were used to prepare libraries and sequence TCR repertoires, to increase sequencing depth and limit assay-specific biases. Per donor, leukapheresis produced somewhere between about 0.94 and 8.9 billion PBMCs. Study-level results and caveats: Approximately 5% of naive CD4, 3% to 3.5% of naive CD8, about 2.5% of memory CD4, and more than 0.35% of memory CD8 clonotypes were shared across several donors. Sampling was restricted to blood, and TCR repertoires in tissues likely differ from the TCR repertoires found in blood. Clonotypes shared by all four sorted-subset donors showed higher generation probabilities than non-shared clonotypes. Even with the large sequencing depth, rarefaction of the sorted-subset datasets indicated that sequencing was incomplete. Based on pairwise subsampling, the degree of clonotype sharing among donors was expected to be affected by sequencing depth. Naive subsets generally had larger estimated clonotype richness than memory subsets. The small number of donors limited the genetic and exposure-history diversity represented.

The CDR3 contains 15 residues, cysteine and phenylalanine counted. Only the CDR3 region is kept as DNA, spanning 45 bases read in frame from base 1. Reading the germline V gene gives CDR1 SGHRS and CDR2 YFSETQ. Relative to germline, V is 4 bases shorter and J is 0 bases shorter, with 11 bases between their ends. On this clone: Its cognate antigen has yet to be identified. No much larger clone is present one base from it, and per-base qualities are unavailable.

Using the deep immunoSEQ assay, multiplex PCR amplified TCR CDR3 regions from genomic DNA. For each cell subset, the extracted genomic DNA was distributed evenly across all wells of several immunoSEQ 96-well plates, and each plate served as one replicate. For sorted subsets, roughly 0.2 ug genomic DNA, equal to 30,000 or so T cell genomes, was loaded into each replicate PCR. Purified libraries were quantified with a Qubit 3.0 fluorometer, sized on a Bioanalyzer 2100, and re-quantified with the KAPA Library Quantification kit. A separate single-read 150-cycle Illumina NextSeq 550 flow cell was used to sequence each immunoSEQ 96-well plate. In the paper's pipeline: Because only junctional sequences without quality scores were contained in the immunoSEQ output, filtering matching that applied to full-length reads could not be performed. To assign V/J genes and CDR3, sequences were annotated using PyIR, a Python wrapper for IgBLAST v1.9, with IMGT germline references. Any read was removed if the V/J assignment was weak (E-value above 1e-6), the CDR3 was missing, or the read contained stop codons, out-of-frame junctions, or ambiguous translated residues. V3J clonotypes were defined as sequences sharing the same inferred V gene, J gene, and CDR3 amino acid sequence. To compute the percentage overlap between repertoires, the number of shared unique clonotypes was divided by the size of the smaller repertoire. Repertoire richness was assessed with RTK rarefaction, the Chao1 estimator, and Recon v2.1 estimates of unobserved clonotypes. Generation probabilities for all TCRbeta clonotypes obtained by the gDNA method from four donors were computed using OLGA. Here the immuneACCESS table is served through TCRdb, limited to in-frame sequences with V and J called. Missing clones are a known gap in these copies; in checked studies unresolved V genes cover under half, and the rest lacks a known reason. D and trimming were read from the DNA, whereas the V and J calls and clone size are those reported in that table. Recorded for this sample are some 2,000,000 clones; 90% to 95% of them occurred a single time. The ten biggest clones cover roughly 0.13% of the sample.

Donors were healthy HIV-negative adults with no recently reported acute infections or vaccinations. Every donor was a Caucasian adult residing in Nashville, Tennessee, USA. Magnetic negative selection was used to enrich CD4+ T cells, after which naive cells were positively selected on CD45RA and the negative fraction became the memory subset. After blood collection by leukapheresis, PBMCs were isolated using Ficoll-Histopaque density gradient centrifugation and then cryopreserved in the vapor phase of liquid nitrogen. Analytical flow cytometry was used to check the purity and quantity of each magnetically sorted T cell population. Genomic DNA was isolated from every sorted fraction and measured by UV absorbance on a Nanodrop 2000c.

This TCR came from a man younger than 35 in good health. Here the chain combines TRBV5-1 and TRBJ1-5, with a weak D call of TRBD1 (6 bases match). Sequencing was done on a sample of naive CD4+ T cells sorted from blood. Per the publication, the cell subset or site label means: CD45RA+ positively selected. The sequenced DNA is TGCGCCAGCAGCCCAGGACAGCTTAGCAATCAGCCCCAGCATTTT. Its product reads: CASSPGQLSNQPQHF.